These T cell receptor beta chains were read from a single sample in a study of STAT5B mutations in CD4+ large granular lymphocyte leukemia. Sequenced by immunoSEQ multiplex PCR; TCRdb stores in-frame clones only, minus some. The table has around 34,000 clones, around four fifths seen once; the top ten hold 4.4%. Sequencing was carried out using CD4+ T cells from blood buffy coats. Receptors originate from a human donor in good health. CDR3s include the opening cysteine and the closing phenylalanine or tryptophan. Clone size is given for some rows only: seen once, a few or many times, or a class if the clone is expanded.

v_call clone_size cdr3_length cdr3_aa
TRBV28 . 10 CASRRETQYF
TRBV5-1 . 12 CASRPEGETQYF
TRBV5-1 . 16 CASSSQGQGANNEQFF
TRBV9 few 14 CASSVALSSTEAFF
TRBV7-2 . 15 CASSLVWTGGSGQYF
TRBV30 . 11 CAWSVRGSLHF
TRBV28 . 16 CASSFFKGVTTSEQYF
TRBV7-2 . 15 CASTSTRGVNQPQHF
TRBV9 . 16 CASTRSWTANTGELFF
TRBV14 . 16 CASSQERGGFDNEQFF
TRBV7-2 . 14 CASSWGTMNTEAFF
TRBV29-1 . 12 CSVWTGNTEAFF
TRBV5-6 . 14 CASSFAGTQETQYF
TRBV18 . 15 CASSPGQGVNTEAFF
TRBV7-8 . 16 CASSLAGRTSNQPQHF
TRBV5-1 . 15 CASSSRDPFRDEQFF
TRBV19 . 14 CASRSGTNSYEQYF
TRBV30 . 15 CAWSSGGEAATEAFF
TRBV2 . 15 CASRYRDRAYNEQFF
TRBV28 . 15 CASSFFGRGTDTQYF
TRBV6-5 . 15 CASCRSGAAFGEQYF
TRBV29-1 . 13 CSVAGHLNQPQHF
TRBV30 . 14 CAWSGQRSNEKLFF
TRBV29-1 few 15 CSVVSPVAGAEEQYF